This note documents a single T cell receptor (beta chain) sequence. Its specific antigen is unknown. Base qualities are not recorded, but no much larger clone differs from it by a single base. These data belong to a study of Ad26.COV2.S vaccination and SARS-CoV-2 variants (dated by TCRdb to the early 2020s). Context from the whole study: Vaccine-arm donors were drawn from COV1001, a multicentre, randomized, double-blind, placebo-controlled phase I-IIa trial of Ad26.COV2.S in healthy adults. Ad26.COV2.S was administered intramuscularly at a dose of 5x10^10 or 1x10^11 viral particles, either as one shot or as two shots given 56 days apart. Sequencing of the TCRbeta repertoire served to evaluate the specificity and breadth of SARS-CoV-2-reactive T cell receptors following Ad26.COV2.S vaccination. The TCR-sequenced set comprised about 32 samples: approximately 19 Ad26.COV2.S vaccine recipients, 5 placebo recipients and 8 SARS-CoV-2 convalescent individuals. Participants in the trial were split at random into five groups of five each, receiving low-dose or high-dose Ad26.COV2.S once or twice, or else placebo on both occasions. Blinding of investigators to trial group allocation was maintained during experiments and outcome assessment.

From the cysteine up to the phenylalanine, the CDR3 has a length of 13 residues. The sequence is cut down to CDR3 DNA, 39 bases in frame from base 1. From the germline V gene (reference sequence), CDR1 is GTSNPN and CDR2 is SVGIG. V is shortened by 3 bases, J by 2 bases, and the region joining them spans 10 bases. Paper-wide results and their limitations: It was noted by the authors that total T cell responses may have been underestimated by the TCR breadth and depth analyses. Vaccine and placebo recipients had similar non-spike TCR breadth, a finding consistent with the vaccine containing only spike. After vaccination, spike-specific CD8+ and CD4+ T cell responses were reported to show substantial breadth. Higher spike-specific TCR breadth was observed in Ad26.COV2.S recipients than in placebo recipients (P = 0.0014). The study was not powered for comparison of responses between vaccine doses or regimens.

The immunoSEQ Assay was the method used to sequence TCRbeta CDR3 regions. After extraction, genomic DNA underwent amplification by bias-controlled multiplex PCR, followed by high-throughput sequencing. Per the source publication's procedure: To quantify the absolute abundance of every unique TCRbeta CDR3 region, sequences were collapsed and filtered. Usable DNA was measured by amplifying reference genes present in all nucleated cells, and TCRbeta template counts were normalized to that usable DNA to estimate T cell fraction. Repertoire TCRs were annotated as SARS-CoV-2-specific by exact matching of V gene, CDR3 amino acid sequence and J gene to a known reactive TCR set. MIRA supplied the reference SARS-CoV-2 TCR set, which was filtered for enrichment in COVID-19-positive ImmuneCODE repertoires so that public or cross-reactive TCRs were removed. Using the MIRA antigens, annotated TCRs were further analysed by specific ORF or by position within an ORF. Breadth was defined as annotated unique rearrangements over total unique productive rearrangements; depth was the summed frequency of those rearrangements. Group comparisons of TCR breadth used two-sided Wilcoxon rank-sum tests. The table comes from immuneACCESS by way of TCRdb, which keeps in-frame sequences with V and J called. Part of the clones is missing from these tables; in studies checked, under half for an unresolved V gene and the rest for unknown reasons. The D gene and trimming were derived from the DNA, and the V and J assignments and clone size from that table. The sample yields roughly 270,000 clones; around 87% were counted once. Clones ranked in the top ten supply 3% to 4% of the sample.

The meaning of the sample's treatment or condition label: roughly 18 received Ad26.COV2.S at low or high dose, single or two shots; several received placebo; per-sample allocation not given. Repertoires of vaccine and placebo recipients were sequenced from samples collected on day 63 after the first injection. Between 29 July and 7 August 2020, Cohort 1b enrolled 20 to 30 adults aged 18-55 years at one site in Boston, USA. As a vaccine, Ad26.COV2.S was a replication-incompetent adenovirus type 26 vector that expressed a prefusion-stabilized SARS-CoV-2 spike protein derived from the original Wuhan strain.

The sequencing used peripheral blood, collected in a trial of Ad26.COV2.S vaccine versus placebo. This clonotype was sampled from a person aged 18-65 years who received the Ad26.COV2.S COVID-19 vaccine or a placebo. The chain links TRBV30 with TRBJ1-2; the D gene is possibly TRBD1, with 6 bases matching. The nucleotide sequence is given as TGTGCCTGGAGGGACAGCCTAAACTATGGCTACACCTTC. It specifies CAWRDSLNYGYTF.